Listed below are T cell receptor beta chains from one sample, sequenced in a study of shared clonotypes between healthy human individuals. The method was immunoSEQ multiplex PCR; TCRdb's version includes in-frame clones alone and lacks a portion of them. The data contain about 750,000 clones, almost 95% of them seen just once; the ten biggest clones take up approximately 25%. Sequenced: naive CD8+ T cells sorted from blood. Source of these receptors: a man aged 25-45 years in good health. Both conserved end residues are part of each CDR3. The order of the fields is D gene, J gene, clone size, V gene, CDR3 DNA, CDR3 protein. A D gene is named only where the DNA matches it firmly. The listing skips clone size in some rows; elsewhere it reads once, few, many or a size class.

d_gene: TRBD2; j_gene: TRBJ2-3; abundance: -; v_gene: TRBV9; CDR3nt: TGTGCCAGCAGCGCCAGAGCGGGAGGAAGCACAGATACGCAGTATTTT; CDR3aa: CASSARAGGSTDTQYF
d_gene: -; j_gene: TRBJ2-1; abundance: -; v_gene: TRBV10-2; CDR3nt: TGCGCCAGCGGGGGCGAGGGATCCTACAATGAGCAGTTCTTC; CDR3aa: CASGGEGSYNEQFF
d_gene: TRBD1; j_gene: TRBJ2-4; abundance: -; v_gene: TRBV18; CDR3nt: TGTGCCAGCTCACCACGGGACAGGCTTAGGGCGTACTTC; CDR3aa: CASSPRDRLRAYF
d_gene: -; j_gene: TRBJ2-2; abundance: -; v_gene: TRBV7-2; CDR3nt: TGTGCCAGCAGCTTATTGAGGGAGAGTAACACCGGGGAGCTGTTTTTT; CDR3aa: CASSLLRESNTGELFF
d_gene: -; j_gene: TRBJ2-2; abundance: -; v_gene: TRBV7-8; CDR3nt: TGTGCCAGCAGCGGAAGATTGGTTCCGACCACGAACACCGGGGAGCTGTTTTTT; CDR3aa: CASSGRLVPTTNTGELFF
d_gene: TRBD2; j_gene: TRBJ2-1; abundance: once; v_gene: TRBV9; CDR3nt: TGTGCCAGCAGCGTAGTAGCGGGAGCATACAATGAGCAGTTCTTC; CDR3aa: CASSVVAGAYNEQFF
d_gene: -; j_gene: TRBJ1-3; abundance: -; v_gene: TRBV15; CDR3nt: TGTGCCACCAGCAGAGATCAACTCTCTGGAAACACCATATATTTT; CDR3aa: CATSRDQLSGNTIYF
d_gene: TRBD2; j_gene: TRBJ2-2; abundance: -; v_gene: TRBV30; CDR3nt: TGTGCCTGGAACTCCCGCCGGACTAGCGGCGGAACCGGGGAGCTGTTTTTT; CDR3aa: CAWNSRRTSGGTGELFF
d_gene: -; j_gene: TRBJ2-1; abundance: -; v_gene: TRBV11-2; CDR3nt: TGTGCCAGCAGCTTAGCGGCAGACTACAATGAGCAGTTCTTC; CDR3aa: CASSLAADYNEQFF
d_gene: TRBD2; j_gene: TRBJ2-1; abundance: -; v_gene: TRBV14; CDR3nt: TGTGCCAGCAGTTATACGGGGGGTGAGCAGTTCTTC; CDR3aa: CASSYTGGEQFF
d_gene: TRBD2; j_gene: TRBJ2-2; abundance: -; v_gene: TRBV29-1; CDR3nt: TGCAGCGTCGTGACTAGCGGTACCGGGGAGCTGTTTTTT; CDR3aa: CSVVTSGTGELFF
d_gene: -; j_gene: TRBJ2-2; abundance: -; v_gene: TRBV7-9; CDR3nt: TGTGCCAGCAGCCACGTGATGACCGGGGAGCTGTTTTTT; CDR3aa: CASSHVMTGELFF
d_gene: TRBD1; j_gene: TRBJ2-6; abundance: -; v_gene: TRBV4-3; CDR3nt: TGCGCCAGCAGCCAAGATGAGGGGGCGGGGGCCAACGTCCTGACTTTC; CDR3aa: CASSQDEGAGANVLTF
d_gene: TRBD2; j_gene: TRBJ2-1; abundance: -; v_gene: TRBV9; CDR3nt: TGTGCCAGCAGCGTGGGGGCGGGAGGGCCAACGAATGAGCAGTTCTTC; CDR3aa: CASSVGAGGPTNEQFF
d_gene: -; j_gene: TRBJ2-2; abundance: -; v_gene: TRBV5-6; CDR3nt: TGTGCCAGCAGCCCGCCAGTCGGGGAGCTGTTTTTT; CDR3aa: CASSPPVGELFF
d_gene: -; j_gene: TRBJ2-1; abundance: -; v_gene: TRBV29-1; CDR3nt: TGCAGCGTTGACTTTGGACTAAGGGCGAGGAATGAGCAGTTCTTC; CDR3aa: CSVDFGLRARNEQFF
d_gene: TRBD2; j_gene: TRBJ2-7; abundance: -; v_gene: TRBV10-3; CDR3nt: TGTGCCATCAGCCACGGGACTAGTGAGTTCGAGCAGTACTTC; CDR3aa: CAISHGTSEFEQYF
d_gene: -; j_gene: TRBJ2-7; abundance: -; v_gene: TRBV6-4; CDR3nt: TGTGCCAGCAGGGGAGTGGGGAAGCAGTACTTC; CDR3aa: CASRGVGKQYF
d_gene: -; j_gene: TRBJ2-6; abundance: -; v_gene: TRBV7-9; CDR3nt: TGTGCCAGCAGAGATGGACAGACAAACTCTGGGGCCAACGTCCTGACTTTC; CDR3aa: CASRDGQTNSGANVLTF
d_gene: -; j_gene: TRBJ2-3; abundance: -; v_gene: TRBV6-4; CDR3nt: TGTGCCAGCAGTGAGTGGCCTAGCACAGATACGCAGTATTTT; CDR3aa: CASSEWPSTDTQYF
d_gene: -; j_gene: TRBJ2-2; abundance: -; v_gene: TRBV4-1; CDR3nt: TGCGCCAGCAGCCTAGGAAGGTATACCGGGGAGCTGTTTTTT; CDR3aa: CASSLGRYTGELFF
d_gene: -; j_gene: TRBJ2-1; abundance: medium-sized; v_gene: TRBV5-6; CDR3nt: TGTGCCAGCAGCTTAGGGCCGAGCTCCTACAATGAGCAGTTCTTC; CDR3aa: CASSLGPSSYNEQFF
d_gene: -; j_gene: TRBJ2-7; abundance: few; v_gene: TRBV4-1; CDR3nt: TGCGCCAGCAGCCAAGAAGGAGGCAGCATATCCTACGAGCAGTACTTC; CDR3aa: CASSQEGGSISYEQYF
d_gene: -; j_gene: TRBJ2-1; abundance: once; v_gene: TRBV6-1; CDR3nt: TGTGCCACCTCACTTACCCCGGGACCAATGGATGAGCAGTTCTTC; CDR3aa: CATSLTPGPMDEQFF
d_gene: -; j_gene: TRBJ1-1; abundance: -; v_gene: TRBV7-9; CDR3nt: TGTGCCAGCAGCTTATTAGGGGGGTTGTACACTGAAGCTTTCTTT; CDR3aa: CASSLLGGLYTEAFF
d_gene: -; j_gene: TRBJ1-4; abundance: -; v_gene: TRBV27; CDR3nt: TGTGCCAGCAGTTTTCGGGACAAAACTAATGAAAAACTGTTTTTT; CDR3aa: CASSFRDKTNEKLFF
d_gene: TRBD1; j_gene: TRBJ2-7; abundance: -; v_gene: TRBV11-2; CDR3nt: TGTGCCAGCAGCCCATTTACAGGGGACGTTTCCTACGAGCAGTACTTC; CDR3aa: CASSPFTGDVSYEQYF
d_gene: TRBD1; j_gene: TRBJ2-7; abundance: once; v_gene: TRBV7-9; CDR3nt: TGTGCCAGCAGCTCTAAGACAGGGTTCGAGCAGTACTTC; CDR3aa: CASSSKTGFEQYF
d_gene: -; j_gene: TRBJ2-7; abundance: once; v_gene: TRBV9; CDR3nt: TGTGCCAGCAGCGAGGGCGGCTACAGCTCCTACGAGCAGTACTTC; CDR3aa: CASSEGGYSSYEQYF
d_gene: -; j_gene: TRBJ2-3; abundance: -; v_gene: TRBV7-9; CDR3nt: TGTGCCAGCAGCTTAGGAAGGGGTTCCTTAGCCACAGATACGCAGTATTTT; CDR3aa: CASSLGRGSLATDTQYF
d_gene: TRBD2; j_gene: TRBJ2-1; abundance: once; v_gene: TRBV27; CDR3nt: TGTGCCAGCACCGGCGGGTCTGCGGGAGGGCTCAATGAGCAGTTCTTC; CDR3aa: CASTGGSAGGLNEQFF
d_gene: -; j_gene: TRBJ2-3; abundance: once; v_gene: TRBV27; CDR3nt: TGTGCCAGCGAGGATGCGCTCACAGATACGCAGTATTTT; CDR3aa: CASEDALTDTQYF
d_gene: -; j_gene: TRBJ1-2; abundance: -; v_gene: TRBV6-1; CDR3nt: TGTGCCAGCAACGGGGTCATCTATGGCTACACCTTC; CDR3aa: CASNGVIYGYTF